This TCR beta chain stems from a study of beta chain features in type 1 diabetes. Study-level points and caveats: Naive, central memory and Treg TCRB repertoires appeared more alike in patients than in healthy donors. In all four CD4+ subsets, TCRB CDR3 length was significantly, moderately reduced in type 1 diabetes.

Isolated RNA was reverse transcribed in full, so expressed TCRB transcripts were sequenced. Each sample of naive, central memory or regulatory T cells had, on average, approximately 3.5 million reads. Repertoires were generated with immunoSEQ multiplex PCR, while TCRdb's copy carries only in-frame clones and drops some. Found here are almost 350,000 clones, approximately 9.9% of them singletons; the top ten hold 1%. In this sample, this clone turned up a few times. Its antigen remains unidentified. Looked up from germline, CDR1 is LNHDA and CDR2 is SQIVND (reference sequence). The CDR3 is made up of 13 amino acids. The V and J ends lost 9 bases and 7 bases, in that order; junction bases with no gene match: 11.

This TCR derives from a man younger than 45 with type 1 diabetes. The chain has TRBV19 and TRBJ1-1; 7 bases agree with TRBD1. The specimen sequenced was central memory CD4+ T cells from blood. The CDR3 DNA is TGTGCCAGCTACCGACAGGGTTCTCTTGAAGCTTTCTTT. It codes for CASYRQGSLEAFF.